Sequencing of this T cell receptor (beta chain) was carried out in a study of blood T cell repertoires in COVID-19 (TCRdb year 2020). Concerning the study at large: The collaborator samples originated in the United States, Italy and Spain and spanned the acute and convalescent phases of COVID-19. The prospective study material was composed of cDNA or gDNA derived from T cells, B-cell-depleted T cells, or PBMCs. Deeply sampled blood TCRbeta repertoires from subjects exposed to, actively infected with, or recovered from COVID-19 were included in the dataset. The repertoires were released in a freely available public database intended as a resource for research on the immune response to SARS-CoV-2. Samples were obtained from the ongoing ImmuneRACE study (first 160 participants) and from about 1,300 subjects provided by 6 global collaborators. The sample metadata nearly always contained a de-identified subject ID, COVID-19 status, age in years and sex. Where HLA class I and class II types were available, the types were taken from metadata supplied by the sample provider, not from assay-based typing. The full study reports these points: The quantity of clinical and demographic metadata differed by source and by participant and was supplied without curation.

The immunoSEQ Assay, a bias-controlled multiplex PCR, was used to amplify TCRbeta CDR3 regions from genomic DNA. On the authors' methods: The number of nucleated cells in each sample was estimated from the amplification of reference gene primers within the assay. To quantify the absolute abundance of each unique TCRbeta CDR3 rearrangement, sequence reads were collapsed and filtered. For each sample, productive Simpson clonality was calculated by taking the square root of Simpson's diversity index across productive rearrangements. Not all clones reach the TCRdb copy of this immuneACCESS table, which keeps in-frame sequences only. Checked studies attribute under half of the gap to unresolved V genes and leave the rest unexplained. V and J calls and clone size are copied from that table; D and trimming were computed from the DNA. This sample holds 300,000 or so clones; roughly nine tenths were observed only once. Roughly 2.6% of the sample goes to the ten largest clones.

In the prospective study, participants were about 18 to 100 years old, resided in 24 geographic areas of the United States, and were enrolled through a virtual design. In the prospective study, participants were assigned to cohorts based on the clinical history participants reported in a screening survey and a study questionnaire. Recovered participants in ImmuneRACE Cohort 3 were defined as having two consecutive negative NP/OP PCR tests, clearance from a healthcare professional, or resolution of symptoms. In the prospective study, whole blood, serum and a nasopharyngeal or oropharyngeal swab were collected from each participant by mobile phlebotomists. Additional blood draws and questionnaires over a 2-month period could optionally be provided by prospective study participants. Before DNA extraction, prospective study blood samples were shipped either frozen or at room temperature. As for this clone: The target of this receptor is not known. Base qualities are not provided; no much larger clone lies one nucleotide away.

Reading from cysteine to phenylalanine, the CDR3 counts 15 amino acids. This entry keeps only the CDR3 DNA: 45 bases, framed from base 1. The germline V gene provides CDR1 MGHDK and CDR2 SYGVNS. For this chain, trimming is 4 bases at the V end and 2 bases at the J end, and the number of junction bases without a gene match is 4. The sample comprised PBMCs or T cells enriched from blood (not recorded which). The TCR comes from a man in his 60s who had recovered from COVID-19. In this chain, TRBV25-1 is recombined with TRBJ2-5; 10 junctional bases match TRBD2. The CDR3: CASSGGAGGQETQYF. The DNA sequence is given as TGTGCCAGCAGTGGGGGAGCGGGGGGGCAAGAGACCCAGTACTTC.